Sequencing of this T cell receptor (beta chain) was carried out in a study of CD8+ T cells in alopecia areata. Study-level points and caveats: Among the 100 top clones, expanded CD8+ clones, like scalp clonality, were significantly decreased by tofacitinib. Only one nonresponder was present, which leaves the link between baseline CD8+ expansion and response uncertain.

cDNA serving as the sequencing template came from extracted, reverse transcribed RNA. Sequencing used immunoSEQ multiplex PCR; TCRdb keeps in-frame clones, though not all of them. The table lists 140,000 to 150,000 clones, about 56% of them singletons. This CDR3 is built from 14 residues. V lost 6 bases and J lost 2, with 14 bases in between. Germline loops: CDR1 SGDLS, CDR2 YYNGEE. As to this clone: Its matching antigen is unknown.

The treatment: oral pan-JAK inhibitor, 5-10 mg twice daily. J is TRBJ1-2 and V is TRBV9; maybe TRBD1 (6 bases). The clonotype comes from a human donor with alopecia areata. Specimen: CD8+ T cells sorted from blood, collected at week 4, from a patient treated with tofacitinib. This chain's CDR3 is CASTPGGGNYGYTF. The CDR3 DNA sequence: TGTGCCAGCACCCCGGGAGGGGGAAACTATGGCTACACCTTC.